The clone carrying this T cell receptor beta chain has only a few counts. Its antigen remains unknown. Trimming at V came to 5 bases and at J to 4 bases, leaving 17 bases not matched to a gene. The CDR3 is 18 residues long. CDR1 is SEHNR, CDR2 FQNEAQ, per germline (reference sequence). Every isolated RNA sample was fully reverse transcribed, so sequencing captured expressed TCRB transcripts. This table comes from immunoSEQ multiplex PCR, and its TCRdb copy is limited to in-frame clones, with some not included. The table has 330,000 or so clones, roughly 12% seen once. The record originates from a study of beta chain features in type 1 diabetes. The authors obtained over 95% purity in all sorted populations. Study-level findings and limits: All four CD4+ subsets of Type 1 diabetes patients contained TCRB CDR3s that were moderately but significantly shorter.

The source of this sequence is a woman aged 18-35 years with type 1 diabetes. The source material was naive CD4+ T cells from blood. The rearrangement links TRBV7-9 to TRBJ2-7; 10 bases are a match to TRBD2. CDR3 in DNA: TGTGCCAGCAGCGCCAAGAGGGCAGGACTAGCGGCTATTTACGAGCAGTACTTC. Amino acids: CASSAKRAGLAAIYEQYF.